This TCR beta chain was sequenced in a study of T cell repertoires in cytomegalovirus infection. On the study more broadly: Signatures in public TCR beta sequences pointed to both CMV infection and matching HLA type. Study-wide results and limits: HLA-C-restricted CMV clonotypes gave the most frequent clonotype in two of eight donors. Identification of carriers of CMV plus the relevant HLA was performed using cumulative public TCR beta family frequency.

The germline V gene has CDR1 MNHNY and CDR2 SVGAGI (reference sequence). V dropped 0 bases and J dropped 2 bases, with 10 bases sitting between them. The CDR3 is 15 residues long. Each CDR3 protein is one row after TCRdb ran MiXCR on the reads. The repertoire holds hundreds of thousands of distinct CDR3 sequences, with 25% to 30% as singletons. A word on this clonotype: Its antigen is unidentified.

This receptor was obtained from a human donor in good health (CMV status not recorded). Some clones in this sample may be carry-over from other donors' samples. The specimen comprised cultured PBMCs, sampled from culture after CMV antigen stimulation. The chain combines TRBV6-6 with TRBJ1-2; TRBD1 might be the D (6 bases). CDR3 amino acids: CASSYSDRQNYGYTF. Here the CDR3 DNA reads TGTGCCAGCAGTTACTCGGACAGACAGAACTATGGCTACACCTTC.